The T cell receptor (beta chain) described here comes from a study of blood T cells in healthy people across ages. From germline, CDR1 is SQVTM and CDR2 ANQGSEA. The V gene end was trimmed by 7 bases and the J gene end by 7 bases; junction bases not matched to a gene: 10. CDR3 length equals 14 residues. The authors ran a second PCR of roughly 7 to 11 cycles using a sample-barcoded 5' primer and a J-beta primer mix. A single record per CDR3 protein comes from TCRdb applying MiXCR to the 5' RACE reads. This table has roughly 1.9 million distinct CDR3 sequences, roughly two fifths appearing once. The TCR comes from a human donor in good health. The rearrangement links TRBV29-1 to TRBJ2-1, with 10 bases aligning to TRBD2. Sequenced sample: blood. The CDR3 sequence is CSATGTSVWNEQFF. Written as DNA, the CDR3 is TGCAGCGCAACCGGGACTAGCGTATGGAATGAGCAGTTCTTC.